The entry that follows covers one T cell receptor (beta chain) sequence. These data are taken from a study of control samples from healthy donors and cancer patients. Here immunoSEQ multiplex PCR was the method, and the copy in TCRdb shows in-frame clones only, minus some. The repertoire holds about 250,000 clones, with over 75% as singletons. The CDR3 runs to 13 residues. Germline assignment: CDR1 LGHDT and CDR2 YNNKEL (reference sequence). The V end was cut by 2 bases, the J end by 4 bases, with 6 bases between. The TCR comes from a woman aged 55 to 70 with lung cancer. The sample taken for sequencing was PBMCs. The genes are TRBV3-1 (or the pseudogene TRBV3-2) and TRBJ1-5; D remains ambiguous. CDR3 loop: CASSQFRNQPQHF. The CDR3 region has the DNA TGTGCCAGCAGCCAATTCAGAAATCAGCCCCAGCATTTT.